This TCR beta chain was profiled in a study of siplizumab effects on memory and regulatory T cells. Points on this clone: Its antigen is as yet unknown.

Regarding the study as a whole: Naive T cells, seemingly more diverse than memory cells, seemed major alloresponse contributors. Roughly 75-97% of proliferating CD4+ or CD8+ clones lacked an assignable naive or memory phenotype. Alloreactive sequences whose origin lay in unstimulated CD4+ memory cells were significantly reduced by siplizumab.

The CDR3 length is 14 residues. Trimming shortened V by 3 bases and J by 1 base, and 6 bases separated the two germline ends. Per germline, CDR1 SEHNR and CDR2 FQNEAQ (reference sequence). Using immunoSEQ multiplex PCR, the repertoire was profiled, and TCRdb retains in-frame clones only, with some absent. The sample records 85,000 to 130,000 clones, around 90% being singletons. The J gene is TRBJ2-2, the V gene TRBV7-9; D ambiguous. The origin of this receptor is a human donor in good health. The sequencing sample was made of Tregs sorted from blood. The CDR3 reads CASSFNRNTGELFF. The CDR3 DNA follows: TGTGCCAGCAGCTTCAACAGGAACACCGGGGAGCTGTTTTTT.